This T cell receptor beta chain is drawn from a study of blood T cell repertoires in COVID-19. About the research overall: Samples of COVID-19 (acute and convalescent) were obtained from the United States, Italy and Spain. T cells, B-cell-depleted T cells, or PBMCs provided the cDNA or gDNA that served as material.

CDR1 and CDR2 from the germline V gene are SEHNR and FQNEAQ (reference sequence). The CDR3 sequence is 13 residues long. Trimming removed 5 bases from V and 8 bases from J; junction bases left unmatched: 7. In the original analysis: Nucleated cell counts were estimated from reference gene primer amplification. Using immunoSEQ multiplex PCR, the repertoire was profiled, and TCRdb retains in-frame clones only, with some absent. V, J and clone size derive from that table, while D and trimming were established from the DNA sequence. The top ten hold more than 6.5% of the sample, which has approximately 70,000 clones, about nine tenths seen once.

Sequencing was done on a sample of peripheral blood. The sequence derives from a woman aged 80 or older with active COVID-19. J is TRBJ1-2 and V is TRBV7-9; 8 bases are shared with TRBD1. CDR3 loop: CASSAYTGGGYTF. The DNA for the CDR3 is TGTGCCAGCAGCGCCTACACAGGGGGAGGCTACACCTTC.